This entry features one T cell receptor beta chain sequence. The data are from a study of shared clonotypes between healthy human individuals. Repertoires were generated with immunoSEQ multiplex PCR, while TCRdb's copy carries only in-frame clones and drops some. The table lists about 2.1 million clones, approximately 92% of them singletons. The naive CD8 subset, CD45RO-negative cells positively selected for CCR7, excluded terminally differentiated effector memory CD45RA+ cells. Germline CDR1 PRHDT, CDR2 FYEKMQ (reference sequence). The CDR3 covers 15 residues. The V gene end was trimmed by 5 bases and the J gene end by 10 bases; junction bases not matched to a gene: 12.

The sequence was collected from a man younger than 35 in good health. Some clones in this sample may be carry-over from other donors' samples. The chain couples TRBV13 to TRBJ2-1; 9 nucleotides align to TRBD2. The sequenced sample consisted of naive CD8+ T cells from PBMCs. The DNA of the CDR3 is TGTGCCAGCAGCCTAGCGGGGCCCGCTCTGAGAGAGCAGTTCTTC. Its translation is CASSLAGPALREQFF. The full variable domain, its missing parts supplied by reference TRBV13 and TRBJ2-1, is AAGVIQSPRHLIKEKRETATLKCYPIPRHDTVYWYQQGPGQDPQFLISFYEKMQSDKGSIPDRFSAQQFSDYHSELNMSSLELGDSALYFCASSLAGPALREQFFGPGTRLTVL.